What follows are 17 T cell receptor beta chains derived from one specimen sequenced in a study of control samples from healthy donors and cancer patients. Libraries were prepared by immunoSEQ multiplex PCR; TCRdb keeps only in-frame clonotypes and omits some of them. Of some 130,000 clones detected, approximately 90% appear once; the ten largest clones hold 2% to 2.5%. Sequences were obtained from blood. Receptor source: a woman in her fifties or sixties in good health.

This clone was detected only once. The chain joins TRBV6-5 to TRBJ1-2; TRBD1 agrees at 7 bases. The V and J ends lost 2 bases and 14 bases, in that order; junction bases with no gene match: 8. The germline V gene has CDR1 MNHEY and CDR2 SVGAGI. This CDR3 spans 12 amino acids. The CDR3 loop is CASSYRDSTETF. The CDR3 nucleotides read TGTGCCAGCAGTTACAGGGACAGTACGGAGACCTTC.

The chain is built from TRBV14 and TRBJ2-2; 8 nucleotides line up with TRBD1. CDR1 SGHDN and CDR2 FVKESK come from the germline V gene. The CDR3 covers 13 residues. Trimming at V came to 3 bases and at J to 6 bases, leaving 0 bases not matched to a gene. The CDR3 is CASSQDRAGELFF. The DNA for the CDR3 is TGTGCCAGCAGCCAGGACAGGGCCGGGGAGCTGTTTTTT. Together with reference TRBV14 and TRBJ2-2, the CDR3 gives the full variable domain: EAGVTQFPSHSVIEKGQTVTLRCDPISGHDNLYWYRRVMGKEIKFLLHFVKESKQDESGMPNNRFLAERTGGTYSTLKVQPAELEDSGVYFCASSQDRAGELFFGEGSRLTVL.

The chain joins TRBV27 to TRBJ2-1; TRBD2 matches at 14 bases. V dropped 4 bases and J dropped 6; count of bases not matched to a gene: 5. In germline, CDR1 is MNHEY, CDR2 SMNVEV (reference sequence). The CDR3 length is 16 residues. The CDR3 protein is CASSSRLAGGSNEQFF. The CDR3 region has the DNA TGTGCCAGCAGTTCGCGACTAGCGGGAGGGTCCAATGAGCAGTTCTTC.

CDR3 in amino acids: CASSVKGVDSGNTIYF. The CDR3, as DNA: TGTGCCAGCAGTGTTAAGGGTGTCGACTCTGGAAACACCATATATTTT. This chain connects TRBV6-1 to TRBJ1-3, with D unresolved. Germline V gives CDR1 MNHNS, CDR2 SASEGT. CDR3 size: 16 residues. V gave up 4 bases and J gave up 0 bases, with 13 bases separating them.

This chain uses TRBV27 with TRBJ2-1; 8 bases agree with TRBD2. Germline values: CDR1 MNHEY, CDR2 SMNVEV (reference sequence). The CDR3 loop spans 15 amino acids. The trim removed 0 bases at V and 6 bases at J, leaving 4 bases unmatched. The CDR3 DNA follows: TGTGCCAGCAGTTTATCTAGCGGGGTAATCAATGAGCAGTTCTTC. As protein: CASSLSSGVINEQFF.

The chain employs TRBV27 and TRBJ2-4; weak D call: TRBD2 (6 bases). CDR3 length: 14 amino acids. Germline V gene lookup returns CDR1 MNHEY and CDR2 SMNVEV (reference sequence). V was pared by 8 bases and J by 3 bases, with 14 bases between. CDR3 bases: TGTGCCAGCGGCCTCGGGAGTGGCAAAAACATTCAGTACTTC. Its translation is CASGLGSGKNIQYF.

In this sample, this clone turned up a few times. This rearrangement joins TRBV6-1 to TRBJ1-2; no reliable D call. CDR1 is MNHNS and CDR2 is SASEGT in the germline V gene. This CDR3 has 14 residues. The V and J ends lost 3 bases and 8 bases respectively, with 16 bases between them. For the CDR3, the DNA is TGTGCCAGCAGTGAGGGCCCCGAAGCCGGGGGCTACACCTTC. This translates into CASSEGPEAGGYTF.

This clone has a single count. The chain is built from TRBV6-6 and TRBJ2-5; 9 bases map to TRBD2. The J segment lost 3 bases and the V segment lost 6 bases, leaving 11 bases of the junction unmatched. CDR1 and CDR2 (germline): MNHNY, SVGAGI (reference sequence). The CDR3 has 16 amino acids. DNA of the CDR3: TGTGCCAGCAGCCTACCTGGATTAGCGGGAGAAGAGACCCAGTACTTC. Its protein is CASSLPGLAGEETQYF.

This sequence joins TRBV27 and TRBJ1-4; tentatively, D is TRBD1 (6 bases). From germline, CDR1 is MNHEY and CDR2 SMNVEV (reference sequence). The CDR3 is made up of 15 amino acids. The ends were cut back, 0 bases at V and 3 bases at J, with 8 bases in the middle. The CDR3 DNA is TGTGCCAGCAGTTTATCAGGGGGGTCTAATGAAAAACTGTTTTTT. Its translation is CASSLSGGSNEKLFF.

This chain joins TRBV7-2 and TRBJ2-1; D is possibly TRBD2 (6 bases). The V end was cut by 0 bases, the J end by 4 bases, with 10 bases between. The CDR3 runs 15 residues. Germline-derived CDR1 and CDR2 are SGHTA and FQGNSA. CDR3 loop: CASSLAGLAYNEQFF. The DNA of the CDR3 is TGTGCCAGCAGCTTAGCGGGACTGGCATACAATGAGCAGTTCTTC. Filled out from reference TRBV7-2 and TRBJ2-1, the complete variable domain reads GAGVSQSPSNKVTEKGKDVELRCDPISGHTALYWYRQSLGQGLEFLIYFQGNSAPDKSGLPSDRFSAERTGGSVSTLTIQRTQQEDSAVYLCASSLAGLAYNEQFFGPGTRLTVL.

The J gene is TRBJ1-3, the V gene TRBV5-8, with D possibly being TRBD1 (6 bases). V was cut by 4 bases and J by 2 bases, with 13 bases left in between. CDR3 length: 15 residues. In germline, CDR1 is SGHTS, CDR2 YDEGEE. The chain's CDR3 is CASSPWDNAGNTIYF. CDR3 DNA sequence: TGTGCCAGCAGCCCATGGGACAACGCTGGAAACACCATATATTTT.

The chain joins TRBV27 to TRBJ1-2; a possible D gene is TRBD1 (6 bases). This CDR3 spans 15 amino acids. Trimming cost V 3 bases and J 7 bases, with 18 bases left between them. Germline V gene sequence: CDR1 MNHEY, CDR2 SMNVEV (reference sequence). In DNA, the CDR3 is TGTGCCAGCAGTTTGGGGGCCCGGTCGGGTGGTGGCTACACCTTC. It codes for CASSLGARSGGGYTF.

V usage is TRBV2 and J usage is TRBJ2-1; 9 nucleotides match TRBD2. CDR3 length equals 16 residues. V lost 5 bases and J lost 6; bases outside the gene matches: 11. Germline-derived CDR1 and CDR2 are SNHLY and FYNNEI. The CDR3 spells CASSSAGLAGINEQFF. In nucleotides, the CDR3 is TGTGCCAGCAGTAGCGCAGGGCTAGCGGGGATCAATGAGCAGTTCTTC. The whole variable domain, filled in from reference TRBV2 and TRBJ2-1, reads EPEVTQTPSHQVTQMGQEVILRCVPISNHLYFYWYRQILGQKVEFLVSFYNNEISEKSEIFDDQFSVERPDGSNFTLKIRSTKLEDSAMYFCASSSAGLAGINEQFFGPGTRLTVL.

The chain has TRBV29-1 and TRBJ1-2, with unresolved D. Between the trimmed V and J ends, which lost 8 bases and 6 bases, there was a span of 16 bases. Germline-derived CDR1 and CDR2 are SQVTM and ANQGSEA. The CDR3 runs 12 residues. CDR3 amino acids: CSLWTPRDGYTF. Here the CDR3 DNA reads TGCAGCCTTTGGACCCCGAGGGATGGCTACACCTTC. The full variable domain, rest sourced from reference TRBV29-1 and TRBJ1-2, is SAVISQKPSRDICQRGTSLTIQCQVDSQVTMMFWYRQQPGQSLTLIATANQGSEATYESGFVIDKFPISRPNLTFSTLTVSNMSPEDSSIYLCSLWTPRDGYTFGSGTRLTVV.

This clone was seen a single time. The chain has TRBV4-1 and TRBJ2-1; D is possibly TRBD1 or TRBD2 (5 bases each). The CDR3 has 15 amino acids. V was cut by 3 bases and J by 8 bases, with 17 bases left in between. Germline CDR1 is MGHRA and CDR2 is YSYEKL. The CDR3 nucleotides read TGCGCCAGCAGCCATTGGGGGACCGCGGGCGATGAGCAGTTCTTC. Amino acids: CASSHWGTAGDEQFF.

This chain joins TRBV7-9 and TRBJ1-1; unclear D gene. Germline V gene sequence: CDR1 SEHNR, CDR2 FQNEAQ (reference sequence). The V end lost 0 bases, the J end lost 2 bases, and 7 bases lay between the germline ends. The CDR3 is 14 amino acids. The CDR3: CASSLAGVNTEAFF. CDR3 DNA: TGTGCCAGCAGCTTAGCCGGCGTAAACACTGAAGCTTTCTTT. The full variable domain, in which reference TRBV7-9 and TRBJ1-1 provide the parts outside the CDR3, is DTGVSQNPRHKITKRGQNVTFRCDPISEHNRLYWYRQTLGQGPEFLTYFQNEAQLEKSRLLSDRFSAERPKGSFSTLEIQRTEQGDSAMYLCASSLAGVNTEAFFGQGTRLTVV.

The gene calls are TRBV5-1 and TRBJ2-3; 15 bases line up with TRBD2. Germline CDR1 is SGHRS and CDR2 is YFSETQ. The V and J ends lost 4 bases and 1 base, in that order; junction bases with no gene match: 10. CDR3 length: 19 residues. CDR3 in amino acids: CASSPGLAGGRPRTDTQYF. CDR3 bases: TGCGCCAGCAGCCCAGGACTAGCGGGGGGGCGGCCGCGCACAGATACGCAGTATTTT.